The 24 T cell receptor beta chains below come from one sample, sequenced in a study of cytomegalovirus exposure and HLA in healthy donors. The PCR used 60 Vbeta and 13 Jbeta primers. The data were produced by immunoSEQ multiplex PCR, yet TCRdb's version contains in-frame clones alone and is incomplete. Among 30,000 to 40,000 clones listed, roughly 69% were seen once. Sequencing was performed on PBMCs. The receptors shown here come from a man aged 25-45 years in good health and CMV-seronegative.

The V gene is TRBV9, the J gene TRBJ2-7, with 10 positions matching TRBD2. V shed 0 bases, J shed 4 bases, and the junction held 4 bases outside the gene matches. Germline CDR1 reads SGDLS; CDR2 reads YYNGEE. This CDR3 has 15 residues. The CDR3 region is CASSVGLAGVYEQYF. The CDR3 DNA is TGTGCCAGCAGCGTAGGGCTAGCGGGAGTATACGAGCAGTACTTC.

This chain joins TRBV4-1 and TRBJ1-2; TRBD1 matches 12 bases. CDR1 is MGHRA, CDR2 YSYEKL, per germline. This CDR3 contains 16 residues. V dropped 4 bases and J dropped 1; count of bases not matched to a gene: 4. CDR3 sequence: CASSLGTGGRNYGYTF. CDR3 in DNA: TGCGCCAGCAGCCTAGGGACAGGGGGCCGTAACTATGGCTACACCTTC.

This chain connects TRBV6-1 to TRBJ2-1; TRBD1 matches at 8 bases. The V gene's germline CDR1 is MNHNS and CDR2 SASEGT. This CDR3 spans 15 amino acids. J lost 8 bases, V lost 2 bases, and 8 bases had no gene match. For the CDR3, the DNA is TGTGCCAGCAGTGAATTGGGGACAGGATTGGATGAGCAGTTCTTC. It yields the protein CASSELGTGLDEQFF.

The chain has TRBV5-4 and TRBJ2-7; 8 bases match TRBD2. The ends lost 4 bases at V and 3 bases at J; junction bases unmatched: 15. Germline CDR1 is SGHNT and CDR2 is YYREEE (reference sequence). The CDR3 is made up of 17 amino acids. The CDR3 DNA sequence: TGTGCCAGCAGCGTAGAGATAGCGGGGCCTAGGGGCTACGAGCAGTACTTC. Translated: CASSVEIAGPRGYEQYF.

The chain employs TRBV29-1 and TRBJ1-1; 7 bases line up with TRBD1. Per the germline V gene, CDR1 is SQVTM and CDR2 is ANQGSEA. This CDR3 has 14 amino acids. The ends lost 2 bases at V and 5 bases at J; junction bases unmatched: 8. For the CDR3, the DNA is TGCAGCGTTGAACCTACAGGGGTGAGGACTGAAGCTTTCTTT. Its translation is CSVEPTGVRTEAFF.

The chain combines TRBV11-2 with TRBJ2-5; 9 nucleotides match TRBD1. This CDR3 contains 15 residues. CDR1 and CDR2 (germline): SGHAT, FQNNGV. V dropped 5 bases and J dropped 2; count of bases not matched to a gene: 6. The CDR3 protein is CASSRTGVHQETQYF. Here the CDR3 DNA reads TGTGCCAGCAGCCGGACAGGGGTACATCAAGAGACCCAGTACTTC.

The rearrangement uses TRBV6-5 and TRBJ1-5; 10 bases map to TRBD1. V gave up 8 bases and J gave up 2 bases; unmatched junction bases: 3. CDR3 length: 14 residues. Germline CDR1 and CDR2: MNHEY and SVGAGI. The CDR3 here is CASSGTGGNQPQHF. CDR3 in DNA: TGTGCCAGCTCGGGGACAGGGGGCAATCAGCCCCAGCATTTT.

The chain's CDR3 is CASSIVTGANEQFF. The CDR3 nucleotides read TGCGCCAGCAGCATAGTGACAGGGGCCAATGAGCAGTTCTTC. V usage is TRBV5-1 and J usage is TRBJ2-1; TRBD1 agrees at 8 bases. V trimming: 4 bases; J trimming: 6 bases; junction bases outside the gene matches: 6. Per the germline V gene, CDR1 is SGHRS and CDR2 is YFSETQ. The CDR3 loop spans 14 amino acids.

The rearrangement uses TRBV5-1 and TRBJ2-2; TRBD2 is a possible D gene (6 bases). Trimming took 6 bases from V and 6 from J, leaving 18 bases between them. CDR3 size: 15 residues. Germline loops: CDR1 SGHRS, CDR2 YFSETQ. In nucleotides, the CDR3 is TGCGCCAGCACCGTCCGGGGGAGTAGCCCCGGGGAGCTGTTTTTT. Protein: CASTVRGSSPGELFF.

The chain recombines TRBV6-6 with TRBJ1-1; D unresolved. Trimming removed 6 bases at V and 5 bases at J, with 16 bases between. Germline V CDR1 and CDR2: MNHNY, SVGAGI (reference sequence). The CDR3 runs to 14 residues. The CDR3 DNA reads as TGTGCCAGCAGCCGTACTAGTTTGGGTACTGAAGCTTTCTTT. This gives the protein CASSRTSLGTEAFF.

The rearrangement links TRBV9 to TRBJ2-5; 7 bases line up with TRBD1. The germline V gene encodes CDR1 SGDLS and CDR2 YYNGEE. Trimming at V came to 4 bases and at J to 1 base, leaving 7 bases not matched to a gene. The CDR3 is made up of 15 amino acids. CDR3: CASSPRGQSQETQYF. The CDR3 DNA reads TGTGCCAGCAGCCCTCGGGGACAGAGCCAAGAGACCCAGTACTTC.

This chain connects TRBV11-2 to TRBJ1-3, with 8 nucleotides matching TRBD1. The CDR3 is made up of 13 amino acids. Trimming took 4 bases from V and 9 from J; bases not matched to a gene: 5. Germline CDR1 SGHAT, CDR2 FQNNGV. The CDR3 DNA reads as TGTGCCAGCAGCTCGACAGGGGCCCCCACCATATATTTT. Translating it yields CASSSTGAPTIYF.

The chain has TRBV4-1 and TRBJ1-2, with a tentative D call TRBD1 (5 bases). Trimming stripped 0 bases from V and 3 bases from J, with 11 bases between. The CDR3 is 15 amino acids. CDR1 and CDR2 (germline): MGHRA, YSYEKL. This chain's CDR3 is CASSQDPGGDYGYTF. The CDR3 DNA follows: TGCGCCAGCAGCCAAGACCCCGGGGGAGACTATGGCTACACCTTC.

The rearrangement uses TRBV18 and TRBJ1-1; 8 bases map to TRBD1. CDR3 length: 14 amino acids. Germline V CDR1 and CDR2: KGHSH, LQKENI. V gave up 3 bases and J gave up 4 bases; unmatched junction bases: 4. In DNA, the CDR3 is TGTGCCAGCTCACCTGGACAGGGAGGCACTGAAGCTTTCTTT. It specifies CASSPGQGGTEAFF.

The chain combines TRBV7-8 with TRBJ2-1; D possibly corresponds to TRBD2 (6 bases). Per germline, CDR1 SGHVS and CDR2 FQNEAQ. This CDR3 spans 15 amino acids. Between the trimmed V and J ends, which lost 1 base and 8 bases, there was a span of 15 bases. CDR3 coding DNA: TGTGCCAGCAGCTTAGAACGGGGGATCGTAGATGAGCAGTTCTTC. It encodes CASSLERGIVDEQFF. Looking up the rest from reference TRBV7-8 and TRBJ2-1 gives the full variable domain: GAGVSQSPRYKVAKRGQDVALRCDPISGHVSLFWYQQALGQGPEFLTYFQNEAQLDKSGLPSDRFFAERPEGSVSTLKIQRTQQEDSAVYLCASSLERGIVDEQFFGPGTRLTVL.

V is TRBV6-6 and J is TRBJ1-1; D unresolved. V gave up 0 bases and J gave up 9 bases, with 14 bases separating them. The CDR3 is made up of 14 amino acids. CDR1 MNHNY and CDR2 SVGAGI come from the germline V gene (reference sequence). CDR3 coding DNA: TGTGCCAGCAGTTACTCGGACGGGGATGCAAAAGCTTTCTTT. As protein: CASSYSDGDAKAFF.

This chain joins TRBV15 and TRBJ1-5, with D perhaps TRBD1 (6 bases). The germline V and J ends were trimmed by 5 bases and 9 bases, with 20 bases remaining between them. CDR3 size: 15 residues. CDR1 and CDR2 from the germline V gene are LNHNV and YYDKDF (reference sequence). CDR3: CATSLDRTGSSPQHF. CDR3 in DNA: TGTGCCACCAGCTTGGATCGTACAGGGAGTTCGCCCCAGCATTTT.

V and J are TRBV5-1 and TRBJ2-6; 8 positions agree with TRBD1. Germline V gene sequence: CDR1 SGHRS, CDR2 YFSETQ. J gave up 2 bases and V 0 bases, and 13 bases lay outside the gene matches. This CDR3 region has 20 residues. The CDR3 bases are TGCGCCAGCAGCTTGGCCCATTTTCGGACAGGGAGGCCTGGGGCCAACGTCCTGACTTTC. This gives the protein CASSLAHFRTGRPGANVLTF.

The chain couples TRBV2 to TRBJ1-5; 11 bases align to TRBD1. The CDR3 loop spans 14 amino acids. Per the germline V gene, CDR1 is SNHLY and CDR2 is FYNNEI. V shed 4 bases and J 5 bases; nucleotides not matched to a gene: 1. The DNA for the CDR3 is TGTGCCAGCAGTGGGACAGGGGGCGATCAGCCCCAGCATTTT. This gives the protein CASSGTGGDQPQHF.

The chain combines TRBV6-1 with TRBJ1-5; tentatively, D is TRBD1 (6 bases). Germline lookup yields CDR1 MNHNS and CDR2 SASEGT. CDR3 length equals 14 residues. The V end was cut by 5 bases, the J end by 7 bases, with 15 bases between. The chain's CDR3 is CASSKNRADQPQHF. In DNA, the CDR3 is TGTGCCAGCAGTAAAAACAGGGCTGACCAGCCCCAGCATTTT.

This clone is classed as medium-sized. The chain carries TRBV7-9 and TRBJ1-1; D possibly corresponds to TRBD1 (6 bases). This CDR3 has 12 amino acids. Per the germline V gene, CDR1 is SEHNR and CDR2 is FQNEAQ (reference sequence). The ends were cut back, 5 bases at V and 10 bases at J, with 14 bases in the middle. CDR3 loop: CASSGTGYSAFF. In nucleotides, the CDR3 is TGTGCCAGCAGCGGAACAGGGTATTCAGCTTTCTTT.

The chain carries TRBV4-1 and TRBJ2-5, with D possibly TRBD2 on 7 matching bases. The germline V gene encodes CDR1 MGHRA and CDR2 YSYEKL. The CDR3 contains 15 residues. With 4 bases removed from V and 4 bases from J, the gap between germline ends came to 16 bases. The CDR3 bases are TGCGCCAGCAGCCCACGGATAAGGGGGGGAGAGACCCAGTACTTC. Encoded protein: CASSPRIRGGETQYF.

The chain couples TRBV27 to TRBJ2-4, with 10 bases matching TRBD1. CDR3 length: 13 amino acids. Germline assignment: CDR1 MNHEY and CDR2 SMNVEV (reference sequence). Unmatched junction bases numbered 0, after V lost 4 bases and J lost 6 bases. CDR3 in amino acids: CASSWTGGNIQYF. CDR3 in DNA: TGTGCCAGCAGTTGGACAGGGGGAAACATTCAGTACTTC.

The CDR3 DNA follows: TGTGCCAGCAGTGAAAGGGGGTCGGGGGAGACCCAGTACTTC. Amino acids: CASSERGSGETQYF. The chain recombines TRBV6-1 with TRBJ2-5; D is possibly TRBD1 (6 bases). Germline V gene lookup returns CDR1 MNHNS and CDR2 SASEGT. The CDR3 is made up of 14 amino acids. Trimming removed 2 bases at V and 5 bases at J, with 12 bases between.